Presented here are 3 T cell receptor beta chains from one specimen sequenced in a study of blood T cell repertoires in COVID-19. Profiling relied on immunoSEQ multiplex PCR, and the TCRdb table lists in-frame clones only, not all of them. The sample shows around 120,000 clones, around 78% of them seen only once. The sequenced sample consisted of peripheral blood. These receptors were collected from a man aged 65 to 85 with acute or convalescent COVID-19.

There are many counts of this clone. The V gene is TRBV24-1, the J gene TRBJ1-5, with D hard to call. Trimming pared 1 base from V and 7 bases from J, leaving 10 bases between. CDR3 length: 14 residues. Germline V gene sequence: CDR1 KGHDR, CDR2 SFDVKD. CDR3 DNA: TGTGCCACCAGTGATTTCGGGAGTTTGCAGCCCCAGCATTTT. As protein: CATSDFGSLQPQHF.

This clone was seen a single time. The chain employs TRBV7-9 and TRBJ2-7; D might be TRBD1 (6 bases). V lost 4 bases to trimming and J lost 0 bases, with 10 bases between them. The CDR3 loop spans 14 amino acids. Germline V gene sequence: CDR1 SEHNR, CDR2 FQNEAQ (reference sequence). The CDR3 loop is CASSSSGASYEQYF. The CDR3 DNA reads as TGTGCCAGCAGCTCCTCAGGGGCCTCCTACGAGCAGTACTTC. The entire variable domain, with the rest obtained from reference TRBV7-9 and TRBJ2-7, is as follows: DTGVSQNPRHKITKRGQNVTFRCDPISEHNRLYWYRQTLGQGPEFLTYFQNEAQLEKSRLLSDRFSAERPKGSFSTLEIQRTEQGDSAMYLCASSSSGASYEQYFGPGTRLTVT.

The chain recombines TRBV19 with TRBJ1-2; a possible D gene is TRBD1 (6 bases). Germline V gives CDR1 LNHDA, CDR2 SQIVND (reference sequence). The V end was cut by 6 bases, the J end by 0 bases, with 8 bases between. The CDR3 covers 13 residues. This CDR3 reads CASRGGSNYGYTF. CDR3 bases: TGTGCCAGTAGAGGGGGTTCTAACTATGGCTACACCTTC.